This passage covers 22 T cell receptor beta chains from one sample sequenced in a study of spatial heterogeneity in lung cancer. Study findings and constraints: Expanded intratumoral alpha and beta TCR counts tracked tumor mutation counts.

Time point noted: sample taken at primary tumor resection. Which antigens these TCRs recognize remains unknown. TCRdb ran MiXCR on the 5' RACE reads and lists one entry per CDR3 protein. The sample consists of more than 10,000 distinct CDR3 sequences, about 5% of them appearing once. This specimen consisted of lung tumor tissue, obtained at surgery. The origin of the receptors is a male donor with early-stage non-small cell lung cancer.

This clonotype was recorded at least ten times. CDR3 sequence reads: CASSVGQLYTF. CDR3 coding DNA: TGTGCCAGCAGCGTTGGACAGCTCTACACCTTC. The chain carries TRBV9 and TRBJ1-2; tentative D call: TRBD1 (6 bases). The CDR3 covers 11 residues. Trimming took 2 bases from V and 10 from J, leaving 9 bases between them. Looked up from germline, CDR1 is SGDLS and CDR2 is YYNGEE. Full variable domain (remainder filled in from reference TRBV9 and TRBJ1-2): DSGVTQTPKHLITATGQRVTLRCSPRSGDLSVYWYQQSLDQGLQFLIQYYNGEERAKGNILERFSAQQFPDLHSELNLSSLELGDSALYFCASSVGQLYTFGSGTRLTVV.

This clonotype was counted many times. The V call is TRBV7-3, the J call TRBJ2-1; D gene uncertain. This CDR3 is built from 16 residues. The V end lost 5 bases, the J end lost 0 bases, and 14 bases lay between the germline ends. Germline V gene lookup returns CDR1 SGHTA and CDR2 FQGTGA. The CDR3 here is CASSPRSGDSYNEQFF. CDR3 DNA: TGTGCCAGCAGCCCCCGGTCGGGTGACTCCTACAATGAGCAGTTCTTC. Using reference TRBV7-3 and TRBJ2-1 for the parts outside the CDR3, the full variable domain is GAGVSQTPSNKVTEKGKYVELRCDPISGHTALYWYRQSLGQGPEFLIYFQGTGAADDSGLPNDRFFAVRPEGSVSTLKIQRTERGDSAVYLCASSPRSGDSYNEQFFGPGTRLTVL.

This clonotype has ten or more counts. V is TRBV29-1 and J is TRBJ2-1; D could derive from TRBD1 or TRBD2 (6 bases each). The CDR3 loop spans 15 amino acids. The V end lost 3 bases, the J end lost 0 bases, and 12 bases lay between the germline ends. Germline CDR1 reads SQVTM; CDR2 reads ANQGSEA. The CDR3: CSVDSGGASYNEQFF. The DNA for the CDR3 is TGCAGCGTTGACTCCGGGGGCGCCTCCTACAATGAGCAGTTCTTC.

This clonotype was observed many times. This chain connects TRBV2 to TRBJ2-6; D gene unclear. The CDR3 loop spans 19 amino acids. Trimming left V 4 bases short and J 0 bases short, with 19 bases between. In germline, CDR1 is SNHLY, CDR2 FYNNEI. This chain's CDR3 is CASSGWQDHRYSGANVLTF. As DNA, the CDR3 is TGTGCCAGCAGTGGGTGGCAGGACCACCGATACTCTGGGGCCAACGTCCTGACTTTC.

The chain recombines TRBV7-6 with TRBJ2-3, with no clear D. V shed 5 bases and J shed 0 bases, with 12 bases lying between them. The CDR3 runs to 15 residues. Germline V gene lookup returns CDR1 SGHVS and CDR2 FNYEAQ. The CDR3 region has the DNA TGTGCCAGCAGCCTCGAGCAGACTAGCACAGATACGCAGTATTTT. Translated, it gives CASSLEQTSTDTQYF. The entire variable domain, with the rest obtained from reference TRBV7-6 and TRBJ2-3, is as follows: GAGVSQSPRYKVTKRGQDVALRCDPISGHVSLYWYRQALGQGPEFLTYFNYEAQQDKSGLPNDRFSAERPEGSISTLTIQRTEQRDSAMYRCASSLEQTSTDTQYFGPGTRLTVL.

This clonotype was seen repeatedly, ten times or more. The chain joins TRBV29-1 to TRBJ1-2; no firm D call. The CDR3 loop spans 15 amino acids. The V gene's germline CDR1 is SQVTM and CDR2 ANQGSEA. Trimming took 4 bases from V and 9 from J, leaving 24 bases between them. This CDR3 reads CSVGSNRVGGSSYTF. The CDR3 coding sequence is TGCAGCGTTGGCTCAAATCGAGTGGGAGGTTCAAGCTACACCTTC.

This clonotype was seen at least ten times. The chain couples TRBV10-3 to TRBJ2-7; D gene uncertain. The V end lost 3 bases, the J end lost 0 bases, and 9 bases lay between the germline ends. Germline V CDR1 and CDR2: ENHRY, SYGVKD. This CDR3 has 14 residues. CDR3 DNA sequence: TGTGCCATCAGTGACGGGCTGAACTCCTACGAGCAGTACTTC. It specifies CAISDGLNSYEQYF.

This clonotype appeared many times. CDR3 protein: CASSLAGGGSYEQYV. CDR3 sequence (DNA): TGTGCCAGCAGTTTGGCGGGAGGCGGCTCCTACGAGCAGTACGTC. This rearrangement joins TRBV28 to TRBJ2-7; 8 bases align to TRBD2. Per germline, CDR1 MDHEN and CDR2 SYDVKM. The ends lost 3 bases at V and 0 bases at J; junction bases unmatched: 4. This CDR3 has 15 residues.

The CDR3 here is CASSPADRRFSGNTIYF. CDR3 in DNA: TGTGCCAGCTCACCCGCCGACAGGCGATTCTCTGGAAACACCATATATTTT. This chain links TRBV18 with TRBJ1-3, with D possibly matching TRBD1 (6 bases). CDR1 KGHSH and CDR2 LQKENI come from the germline V gene. The CDR3 has 17 residues. With 3 bases removed from V and 0 bases from J, the gap between germline ends came to 15 bases.

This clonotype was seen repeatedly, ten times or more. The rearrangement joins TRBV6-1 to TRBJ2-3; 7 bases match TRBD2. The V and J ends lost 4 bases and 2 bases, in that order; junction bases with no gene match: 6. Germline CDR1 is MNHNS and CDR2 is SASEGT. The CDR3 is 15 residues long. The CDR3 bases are TGTGCCAGCAGTGCGGGGGGACTACACACAGATACGCAGTATTTT. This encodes CASSAGGLHTDTQYF.

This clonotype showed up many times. The CDR3 nucleotides are TGTGCCAGCAGTATCTTGACTAGCGGGGGCTACGAGCAGTACTTC. Translation gives CASSILTSGGYEQYF. V usage is TRBV6-5 and J usage is TRBJ2-7; 12 bases are a match to TRBD2. CDR1 and CDR2 (germline): MNHEY, SVGAGI. The V and J ends lost 5 bases and 3 bases, in that order; junction bases with no gene match: 5. This CDR3 has 15 amino acids.

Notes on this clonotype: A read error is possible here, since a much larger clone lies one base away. CDR3 amino acids: CASSQERWRTDTQYF. CDR3 nucleotide sequence: TGTGCCAGCAGCCAAGAAAGGTGGAGGACAGATACGCAGTATTTT. V is TRBV3-1 and J is TRBJ2-3; maybe TRBD2 (5 bases). There are 15 residues in the CDR3. Germline CDR1 reads LGHDT; CDR2 reads YNNKEL (reference sequence). Trimming cost V 0 bases and J 3 bases, with 10 bases left between them.

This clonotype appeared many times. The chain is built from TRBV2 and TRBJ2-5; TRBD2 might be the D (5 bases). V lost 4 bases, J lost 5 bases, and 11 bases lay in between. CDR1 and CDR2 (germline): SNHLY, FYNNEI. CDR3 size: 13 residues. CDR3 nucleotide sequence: TGTGCCAGCAGTGTAGGATCGGGGGAGACCCAGTACTTC. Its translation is CASSVGSGETQYF.

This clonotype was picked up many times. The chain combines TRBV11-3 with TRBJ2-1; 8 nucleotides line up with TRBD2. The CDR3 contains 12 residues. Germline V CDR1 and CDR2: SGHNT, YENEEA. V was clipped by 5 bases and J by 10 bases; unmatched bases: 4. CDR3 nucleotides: TGTGCCAGCAGCCCGGAGCGGGAGGAGCAGTTCTTC. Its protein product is CASSPEREEQFF.

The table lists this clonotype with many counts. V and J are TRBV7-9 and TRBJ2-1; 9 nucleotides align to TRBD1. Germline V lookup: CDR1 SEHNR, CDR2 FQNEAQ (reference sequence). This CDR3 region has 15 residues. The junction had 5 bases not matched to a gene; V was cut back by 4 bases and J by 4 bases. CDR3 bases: TGTGCCAGCAGCTCGGGGACAGGGATATACAATGAGCAGTTCTTC. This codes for CASSSGTGIYNEQFF.

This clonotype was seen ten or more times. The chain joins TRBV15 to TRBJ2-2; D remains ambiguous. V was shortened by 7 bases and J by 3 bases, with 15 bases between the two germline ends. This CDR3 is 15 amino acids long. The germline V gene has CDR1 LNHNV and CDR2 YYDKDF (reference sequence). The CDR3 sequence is CATTRERVDTGELFF. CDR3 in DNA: TGTGCCACCACTAGGGAAAGGGTCGACACCGGGGAGCTGTTTTTT.

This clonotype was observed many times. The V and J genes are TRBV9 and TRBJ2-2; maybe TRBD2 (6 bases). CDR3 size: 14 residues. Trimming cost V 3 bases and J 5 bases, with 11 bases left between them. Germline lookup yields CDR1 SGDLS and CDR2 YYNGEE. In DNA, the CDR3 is TGTGCCAGCAGCGAGGCGGCGGGGACCGGGGAGCTGTTTTTT. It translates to CASSEAAGTGELFF.

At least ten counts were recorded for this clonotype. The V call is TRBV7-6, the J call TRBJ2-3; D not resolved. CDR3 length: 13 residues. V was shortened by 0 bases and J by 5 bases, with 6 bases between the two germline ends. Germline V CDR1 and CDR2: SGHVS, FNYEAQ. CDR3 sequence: CASSLAIKDTQYF. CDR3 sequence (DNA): TGTGCCAGCAGCTTAGCGATCAAAGATACGCAGTATTTT.

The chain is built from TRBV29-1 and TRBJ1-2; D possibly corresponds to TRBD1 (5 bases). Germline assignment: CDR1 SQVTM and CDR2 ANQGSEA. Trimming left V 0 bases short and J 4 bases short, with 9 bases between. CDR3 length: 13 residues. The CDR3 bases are TGCAGCGTTGAAGAGGGCAGGGCCTATGGCTACACCTTC. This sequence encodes CSVEEGRAYGYTF.

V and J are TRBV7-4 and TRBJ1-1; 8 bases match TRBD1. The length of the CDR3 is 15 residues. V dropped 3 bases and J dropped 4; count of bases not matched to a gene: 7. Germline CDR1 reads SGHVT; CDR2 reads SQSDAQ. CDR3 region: CASSFPAGGGTEAFF. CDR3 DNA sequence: TGTGCCAGCAGCTTTCCCGCAGGGGGCGGCACTGAAGCTTTCTTT.

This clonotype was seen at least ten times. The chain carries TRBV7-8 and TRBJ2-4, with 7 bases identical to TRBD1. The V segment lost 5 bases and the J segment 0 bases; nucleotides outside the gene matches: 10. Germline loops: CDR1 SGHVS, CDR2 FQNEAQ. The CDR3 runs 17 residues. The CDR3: CASSSYGTELAKNIQYF. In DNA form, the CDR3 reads TGTGCCAGCAGCAGTTACGGGACAGAGCTAGCCAAAAACATTCAGTACTTC.

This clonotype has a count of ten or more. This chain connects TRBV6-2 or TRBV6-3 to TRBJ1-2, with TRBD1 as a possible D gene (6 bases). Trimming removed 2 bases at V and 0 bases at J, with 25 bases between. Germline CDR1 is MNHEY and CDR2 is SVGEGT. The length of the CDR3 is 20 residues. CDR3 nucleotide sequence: TGTGCCAGCAGTTACCCTAGCCGGGGGCAGCGACTACCAGCTAACTATGGCTACACCTTC. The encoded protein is CASSYPSRGQRLPANYGYTF.